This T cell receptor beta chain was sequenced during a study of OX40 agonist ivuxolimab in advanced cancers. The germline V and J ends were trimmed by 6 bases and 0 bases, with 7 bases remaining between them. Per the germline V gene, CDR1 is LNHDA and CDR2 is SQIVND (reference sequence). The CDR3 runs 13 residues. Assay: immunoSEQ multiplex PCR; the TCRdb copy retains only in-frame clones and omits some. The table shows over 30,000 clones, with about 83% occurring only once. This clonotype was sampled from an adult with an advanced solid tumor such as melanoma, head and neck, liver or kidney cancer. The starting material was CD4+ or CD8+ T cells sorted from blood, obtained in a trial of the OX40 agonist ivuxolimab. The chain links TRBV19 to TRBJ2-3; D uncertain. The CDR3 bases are TGTGCCAGTAGGCAAGGGAGCACAGATACGCAGTATTTT. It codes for CASRQGSTDTQYF.